This TCR beta chain was documented in a study of cytomegalovirus exposure and HLA in healthy donors. Trimming took off 3 bases at V and 8 bases at J, with 10 bases between the two ends. The germline V gene has CDR1 SEHNR and CDR2 FQNEAQ (reference sequence). The CDR3 sequence is 12 residues long. PCR employed 60 Vbeta and 13 Jbeta primers. Only in-frame clones appear in the TCRdb table, and some are missing; sequencing was by immunoSEQ multiplex PCR. This sample carries 210,000 or so clones, 77% of them seen once, and the ten largest clones take less than 3.5%. The chain combines TRBV7-9 with TRBJ1-2; D possibly corresponds to TRBD1 (5 bases). The sample taken for sequencing was PBMCs. The sequence derives from a woman aged 60-75 years in good health and CMV-seropositive. The CDR3 is CASSFQGEGYTF. The CDR3 DNA sequence: TGTGCCAGCAGCTTCCAGGGTGAGGGCTACACCTTC. The full variable domain, in which reference TRBV7-9 and TRBJ1-2 provide the parts outside the CDR3, is DTGVSQNPRHKITKRGQNVTFRCDPISEHNRLYWYRQTLGQGPEFLTYFQNEAQLEKSRLLSDRFSAERPKGSFSTLEIQRTEQGDSAMYLCASSFQGEGYTFGSGTRLTVV.